The clone carrying this T cell receptor (beta chain) has just one count. The antigen is undetermined. Libraries were prepared by immunoSEQ multiplex PCR; TCRdb keeps only in-frame clonotypes and omits some of them. The sample contains around 25,000 clones, less than 90% of which appear only once. From germline, CDR1 is SNHLY and CDR2 FYNNEI. The germline V and J ends were trimmed by 6 bases and 0 bases, with 10 bases remaining between them. The CDR3 spans 14 residues. The record originates from a study of T cells in localized non-small cell lung cancer. Study-level points and caveats: The highest T cell clonality was in uninvolved adjacent lung, above tumor. The tumor had only one region sequenced, so heterogeneity remains possible. Among the top 100 tumor clones, a median about 52 appeared in adjacent lung. Density of T cells in blood, when higher, went with longer overall survival.

Here the sequenced sample was peripheral blood, taken before any cancer treatment. The chain joins TRBV2 to TRBJ2-3; possible D gene TRBD2, 6 bases. The clonotype comes from a woman between 35 and 70 years old with stage I lung adenocarcinoma. The CDR3 region has the DNA TGTGCCAGCAGCAAGCGGGCGAGCACAGATACGCAGTATTTT. Translating gives CASSKRASTDTQYF.